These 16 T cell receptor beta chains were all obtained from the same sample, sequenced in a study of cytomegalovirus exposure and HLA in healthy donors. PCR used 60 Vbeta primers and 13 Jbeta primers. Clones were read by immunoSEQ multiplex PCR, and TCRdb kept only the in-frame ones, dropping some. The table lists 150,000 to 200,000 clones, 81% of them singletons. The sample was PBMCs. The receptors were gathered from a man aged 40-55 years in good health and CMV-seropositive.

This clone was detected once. CDR3 loop: CASSFVGATNEKLFF. CDR3 coding DNA: TGTGCCAGCAGCTTCGTCGGTGCAACTAATGAAAAACTGTTTTTT. This chain links TRBV7-8 with TRBJ1-4; D ambiguous. The CDR3 is 15 residues long. V lost 3 bases and J 0 bases, leaving 8 bases between the germline ends. The germline CDR1 and CDR2 sequences are SGHVS and FQNEAQ.

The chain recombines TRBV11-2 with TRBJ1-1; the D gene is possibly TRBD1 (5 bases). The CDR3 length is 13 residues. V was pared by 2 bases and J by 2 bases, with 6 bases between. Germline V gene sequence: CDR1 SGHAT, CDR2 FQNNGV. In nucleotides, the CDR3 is TGTGCCAGCAGCTTATGGGGCAACACTGAAGCTTTCTTT. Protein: CASSLWGNTEAFF.

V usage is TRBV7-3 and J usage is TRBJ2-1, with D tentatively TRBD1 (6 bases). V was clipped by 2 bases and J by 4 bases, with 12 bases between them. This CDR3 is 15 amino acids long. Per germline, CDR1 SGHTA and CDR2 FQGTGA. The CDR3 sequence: CASSLPGAVYNEQFF. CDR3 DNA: TGTGCCAGCAGCTTACCAGGGGCGGTTTACAATGAGCAGTTCTTC.

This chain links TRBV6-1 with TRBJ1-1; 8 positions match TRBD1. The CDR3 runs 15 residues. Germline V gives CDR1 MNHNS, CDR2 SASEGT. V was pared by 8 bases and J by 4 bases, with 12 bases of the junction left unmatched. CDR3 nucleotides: TGTGCCAGCTACCCCGGACAGGGCGAGGTCACTGAAGCTTTCTTT. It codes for CASYPGQGEVTEAFF.

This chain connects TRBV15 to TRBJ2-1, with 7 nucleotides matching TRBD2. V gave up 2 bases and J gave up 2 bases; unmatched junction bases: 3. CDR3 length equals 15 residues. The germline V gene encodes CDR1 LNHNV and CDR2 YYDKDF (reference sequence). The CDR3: CATSRLAGTYNEQFF. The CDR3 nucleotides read TGTGCCACCAGCAGATTAGCGGGTACCTACAATGAGCAGTTCTTC.

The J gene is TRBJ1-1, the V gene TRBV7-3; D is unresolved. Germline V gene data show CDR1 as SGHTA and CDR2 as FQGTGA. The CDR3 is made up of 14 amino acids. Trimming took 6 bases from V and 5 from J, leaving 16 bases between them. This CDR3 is CASRKGGSGTEAFF. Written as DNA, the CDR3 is TGTGCCAGCAGGAAGGGAGGGTCGGGGACTGAAGCTTTCTTT. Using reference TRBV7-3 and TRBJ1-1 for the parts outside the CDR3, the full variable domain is GAGVSQTPSNKVTEKGKYVELRCDPISGHTALYWYRQSLGQGPEFLIYFQGTGAADDSGLPNDRFFAVRPEGSVSTLKIQRTERGDSAVYLCASRKGGSGTEAFFGQGTRLTVV.

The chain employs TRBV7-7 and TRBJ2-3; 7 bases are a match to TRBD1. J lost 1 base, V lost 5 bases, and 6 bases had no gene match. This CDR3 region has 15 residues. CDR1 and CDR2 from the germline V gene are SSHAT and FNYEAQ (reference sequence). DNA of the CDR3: TGTGCCAGCAGCGAAACCGGGACAGGCACAGATACGCAGTATTTT. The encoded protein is CASSETGTGTDTQYF. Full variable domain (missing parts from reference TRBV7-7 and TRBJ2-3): GAGVSQSPRYKVTKRGQDVTLRCDPISSHATLYWYQQALGQGPEFLTYFNYEAQPDKSGLPSDRFSAERPEGSISTLTIQRTEQRDSAMYRCASSETGTGTDTQYFGPGTRLTVL.

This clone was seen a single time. As DNA, the CDR3 is TGTGCCAGCAGCTTAATTTTTGGGACAGGGGTCTACGAGCAGTACTTC. It encodes CASSLIFGTGVYEQYF. The chain recombines TRBV11-2 with TRBJ2-7; TRBD1 agrees at 10 bases. Germline CDR1 SGHAT, CDR2 FQNNGV. The V segment lost 2 bases and the J segment 3 bases; nucleotides outside the gene matches: 7. CDR3 size: 16 residues.

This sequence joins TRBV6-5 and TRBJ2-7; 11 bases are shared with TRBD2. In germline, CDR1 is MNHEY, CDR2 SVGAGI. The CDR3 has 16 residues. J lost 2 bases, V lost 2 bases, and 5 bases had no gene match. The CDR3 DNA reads TGTGCCAGCAGTTACAGGGTAGCGGGAGGGCCCTACGAGCAGTACTTC. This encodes CASSYRVAGGPYEQYF.

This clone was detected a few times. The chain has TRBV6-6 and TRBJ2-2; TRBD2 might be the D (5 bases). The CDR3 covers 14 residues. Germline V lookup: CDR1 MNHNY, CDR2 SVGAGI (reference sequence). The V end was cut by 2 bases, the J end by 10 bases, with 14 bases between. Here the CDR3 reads CASSYLGVVEELFF. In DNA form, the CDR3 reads TGTGCCAGCAGTTACCTCGGGGTGGTCGAGGAGCTGTTTTTT.

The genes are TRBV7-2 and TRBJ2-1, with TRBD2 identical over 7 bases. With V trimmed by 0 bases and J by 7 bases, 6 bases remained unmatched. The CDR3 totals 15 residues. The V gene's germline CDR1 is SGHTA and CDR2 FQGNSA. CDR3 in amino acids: CASSLAGGPKNEQFF. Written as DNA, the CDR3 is TGTGCCAGCAGCTTAGCGGGAGGGCCAAAAAATGAGCAGTTCTTC.

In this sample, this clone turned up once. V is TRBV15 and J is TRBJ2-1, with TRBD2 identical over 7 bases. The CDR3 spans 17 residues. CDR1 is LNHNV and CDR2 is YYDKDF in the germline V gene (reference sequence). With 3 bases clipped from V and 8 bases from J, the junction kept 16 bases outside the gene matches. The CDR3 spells CATSSYPASGVGDEQFF. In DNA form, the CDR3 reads TGTGCCACCAGCAGTTACCCCGCTAGCGGTGTTGGCGATGAGCAGTTCTTC.

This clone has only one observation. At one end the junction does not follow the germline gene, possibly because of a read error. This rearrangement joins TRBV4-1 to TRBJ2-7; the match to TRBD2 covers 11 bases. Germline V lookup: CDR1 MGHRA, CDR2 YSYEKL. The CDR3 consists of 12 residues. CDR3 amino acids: CASSLSGGVQYF. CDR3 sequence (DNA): TGTGCCAGCAGCCTTAGCGGGGGGGTGCAGTACTTC.

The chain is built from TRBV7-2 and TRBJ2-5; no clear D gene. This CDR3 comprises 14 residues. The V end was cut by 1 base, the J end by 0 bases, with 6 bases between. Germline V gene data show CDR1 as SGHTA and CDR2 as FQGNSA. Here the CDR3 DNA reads TGTGCCAGCAGCTTAGTGGCTTACCAAGAGACCCAGTACTTC. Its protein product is CASSLVAYQETQYF.

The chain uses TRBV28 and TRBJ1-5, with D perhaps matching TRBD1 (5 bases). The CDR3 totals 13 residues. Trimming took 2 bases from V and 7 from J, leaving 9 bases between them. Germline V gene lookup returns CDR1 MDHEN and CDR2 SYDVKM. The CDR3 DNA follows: TGTGCCAGCAGTTTACAGGGTTGGCAGCCCCAGCATTTT. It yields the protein CASSLQGWQPQHF.

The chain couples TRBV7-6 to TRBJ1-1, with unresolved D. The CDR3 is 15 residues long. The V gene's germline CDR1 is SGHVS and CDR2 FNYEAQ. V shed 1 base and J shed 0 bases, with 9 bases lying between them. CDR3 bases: TGTGCCAGCAGCTTAGTGGCAGACATGAACACTGAAGCTTTCTTT. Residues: CASSLVADMNTEAFF.